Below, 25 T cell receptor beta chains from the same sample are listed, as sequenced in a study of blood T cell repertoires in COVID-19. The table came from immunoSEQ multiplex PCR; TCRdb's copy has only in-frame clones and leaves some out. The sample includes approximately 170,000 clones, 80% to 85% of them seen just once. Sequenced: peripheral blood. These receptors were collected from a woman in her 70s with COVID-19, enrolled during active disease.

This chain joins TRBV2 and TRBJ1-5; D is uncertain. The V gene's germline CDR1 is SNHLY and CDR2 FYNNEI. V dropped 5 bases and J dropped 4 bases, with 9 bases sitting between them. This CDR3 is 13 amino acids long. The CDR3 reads CASSFELNQPQHF. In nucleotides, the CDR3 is TGTGCCAGCAGTTTCGAGCTAAATCAGCCCCAGCATTTT.

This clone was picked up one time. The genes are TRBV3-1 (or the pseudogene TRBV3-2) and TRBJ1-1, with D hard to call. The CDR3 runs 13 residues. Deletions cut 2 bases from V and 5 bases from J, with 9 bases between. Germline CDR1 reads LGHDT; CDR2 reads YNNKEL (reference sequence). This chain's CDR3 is CASSQRVVTEAFF. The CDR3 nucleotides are TGTGCCAGCAGCCAACGGGTTGTGACTGAAGCTTTCTTT.

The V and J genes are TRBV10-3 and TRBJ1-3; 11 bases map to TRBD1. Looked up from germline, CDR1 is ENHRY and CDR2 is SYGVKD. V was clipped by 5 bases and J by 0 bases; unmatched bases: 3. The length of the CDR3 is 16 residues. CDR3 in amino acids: CAISWTGGSSGNTIYF. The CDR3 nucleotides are TGTGCCATCAGTTGGACAGGGGGCTCCTCTGGAAACACCATATATTTT.

The CDR3 DNA reads TGTGCCAGCACCGAGGTGGGGGGGTATGGCTACACCTTC. This encodes CASTEVGGYGYTF. The V gene is TRBV6-5, the J gene TRBJ1-2, with D possibly being TRBD1 (5 bases). The germline V gene encodes CDR1 MNHEY and CDR2 SVGAGI. The CDR3 is 13 residues long. Trimming took off 7 bases at V and 5 bases at J, with 14 bases between the two ends.

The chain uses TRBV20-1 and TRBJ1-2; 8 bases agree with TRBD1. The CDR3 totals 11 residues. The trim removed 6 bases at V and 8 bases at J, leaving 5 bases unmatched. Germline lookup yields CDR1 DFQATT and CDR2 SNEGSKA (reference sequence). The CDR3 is CSAPGGSGYTF. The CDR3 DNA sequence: TGCAGTGCCCCAGGGGGCTCCGGCTACACCTTC.

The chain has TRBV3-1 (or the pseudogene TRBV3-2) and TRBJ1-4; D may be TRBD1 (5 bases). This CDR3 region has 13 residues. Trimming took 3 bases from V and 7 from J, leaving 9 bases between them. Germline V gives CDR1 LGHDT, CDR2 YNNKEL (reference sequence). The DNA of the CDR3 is TGTGCCAGCAGCCAGGGGCTCGGTGAAAAACTGTTTTTT. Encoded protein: CASSQGLGEKLFF.

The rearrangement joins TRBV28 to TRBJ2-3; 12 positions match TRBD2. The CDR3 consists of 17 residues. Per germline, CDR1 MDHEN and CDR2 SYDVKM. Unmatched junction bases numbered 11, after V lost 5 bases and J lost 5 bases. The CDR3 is CASSQRGLAGSLDTQYF. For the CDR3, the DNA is TGTGCCAGCAGTCAACGAGGACTAGCGGGATCGTTAGATACGCAGTATTTT.

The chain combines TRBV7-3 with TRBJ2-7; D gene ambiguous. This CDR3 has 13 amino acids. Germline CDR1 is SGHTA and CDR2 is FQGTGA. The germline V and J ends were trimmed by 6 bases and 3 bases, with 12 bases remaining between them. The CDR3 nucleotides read TGTGCCAGCAGTTTTCAGGTTAACTACGAGCAGTACTTC. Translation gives CASSFQVNYEQYF.

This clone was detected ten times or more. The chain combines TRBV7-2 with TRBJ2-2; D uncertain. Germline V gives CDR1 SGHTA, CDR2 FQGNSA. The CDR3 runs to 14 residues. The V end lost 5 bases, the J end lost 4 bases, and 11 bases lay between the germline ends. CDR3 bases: TGTGCCAGCAGCCGTAAACAGATCACCGGGGAGCTGTTTTTT. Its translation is CASSRKQITGELFF.

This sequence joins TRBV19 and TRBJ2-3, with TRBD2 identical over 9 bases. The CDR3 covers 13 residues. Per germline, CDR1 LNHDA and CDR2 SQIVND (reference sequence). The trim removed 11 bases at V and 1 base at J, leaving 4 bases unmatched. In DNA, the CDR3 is TGTGCCGCGGGAGGGTTCGGCACAGATACGCAGTATTTT. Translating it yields CAAGGFGTDTQYF.

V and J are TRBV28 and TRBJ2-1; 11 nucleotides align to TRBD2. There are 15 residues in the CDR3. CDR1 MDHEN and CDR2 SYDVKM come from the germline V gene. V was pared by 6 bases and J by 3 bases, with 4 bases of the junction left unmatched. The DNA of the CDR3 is TGTGCCAGCAGGACTAGCGGGGCAAACTACAATGAGCAGTTCTTC. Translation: CASRTSGANYNEQFF.

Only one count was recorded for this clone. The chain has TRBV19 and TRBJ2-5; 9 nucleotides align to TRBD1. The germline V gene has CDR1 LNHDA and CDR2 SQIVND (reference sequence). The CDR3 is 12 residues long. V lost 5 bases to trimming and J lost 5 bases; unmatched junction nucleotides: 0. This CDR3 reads CASSDRGETQYF. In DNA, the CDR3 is TGTGCCAGTAGTGACAGGGGGGAGACCCAGTACTTC.

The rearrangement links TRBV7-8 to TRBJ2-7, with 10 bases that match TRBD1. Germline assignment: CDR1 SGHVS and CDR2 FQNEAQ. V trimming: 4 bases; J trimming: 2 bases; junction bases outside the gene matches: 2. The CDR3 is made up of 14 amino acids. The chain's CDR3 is CASSSGQGTYEQYF. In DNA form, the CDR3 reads TGTGCCAGCAGCTCGGGACAGGGGACCTACGAGCAGTACTTC.

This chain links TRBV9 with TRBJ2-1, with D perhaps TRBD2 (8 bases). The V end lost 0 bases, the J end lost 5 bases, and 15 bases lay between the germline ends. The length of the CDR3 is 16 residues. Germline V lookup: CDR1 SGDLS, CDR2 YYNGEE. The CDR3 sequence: CASSVEGAGGDNEQFF. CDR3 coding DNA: TGTGCCAGCAGCGTAGAGGGGGCGGGAGGAGACAATGAGCAGTTCTTC.

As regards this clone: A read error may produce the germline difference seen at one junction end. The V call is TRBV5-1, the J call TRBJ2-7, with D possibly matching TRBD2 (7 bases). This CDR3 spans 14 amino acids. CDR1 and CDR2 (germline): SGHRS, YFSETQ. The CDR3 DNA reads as TGCGCCAGCAGCCTGAGCGGGACATCCTCCGAGCAGTACTTC. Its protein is CASSLSGTSSEQYF.

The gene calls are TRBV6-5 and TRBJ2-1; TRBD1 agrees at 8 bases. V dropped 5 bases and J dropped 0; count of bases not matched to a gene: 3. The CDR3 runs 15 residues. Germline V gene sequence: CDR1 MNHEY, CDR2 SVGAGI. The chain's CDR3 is CASSRDRGSYNEQFF. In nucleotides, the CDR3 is TGTGCCAGCAGTCGTGACAGGGGCTCCTACAATGAGCAGTTCTTC.

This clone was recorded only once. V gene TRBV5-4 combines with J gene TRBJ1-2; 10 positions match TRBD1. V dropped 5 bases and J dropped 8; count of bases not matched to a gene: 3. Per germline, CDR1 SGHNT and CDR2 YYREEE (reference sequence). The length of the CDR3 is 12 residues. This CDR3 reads CASSDRGRGYTF. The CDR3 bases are TGTGCCAGCAGTGACAGGGGGCGAGGCTACACCTTC.

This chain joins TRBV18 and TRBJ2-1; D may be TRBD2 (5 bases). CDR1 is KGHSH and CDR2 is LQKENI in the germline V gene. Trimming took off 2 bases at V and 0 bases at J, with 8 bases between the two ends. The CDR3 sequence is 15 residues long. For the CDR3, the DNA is TGTGCCAGCTCACCAAACGGAGGCTCCTACAATGAGCAGTTCTTC. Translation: CASSPNGGSYNEQFF.

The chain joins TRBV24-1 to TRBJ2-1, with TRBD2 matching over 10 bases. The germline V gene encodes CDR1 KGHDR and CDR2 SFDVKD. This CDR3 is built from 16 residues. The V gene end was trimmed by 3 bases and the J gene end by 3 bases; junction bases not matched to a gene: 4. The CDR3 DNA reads TGTGCCACCAGTGATCCACTAGCGGGGAACTACAATGAGCAGTTCTTC. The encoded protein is CATSDPLAGNYNEQFF.

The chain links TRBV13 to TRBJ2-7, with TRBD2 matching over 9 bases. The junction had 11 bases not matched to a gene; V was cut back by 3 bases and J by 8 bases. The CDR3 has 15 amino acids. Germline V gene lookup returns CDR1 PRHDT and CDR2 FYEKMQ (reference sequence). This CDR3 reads CASSFYSGSPGKQYF. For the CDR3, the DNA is TGTGCCAGCAGCTTCTATAGCGGGAGTCCCGGTAAGCAGTACTTC.

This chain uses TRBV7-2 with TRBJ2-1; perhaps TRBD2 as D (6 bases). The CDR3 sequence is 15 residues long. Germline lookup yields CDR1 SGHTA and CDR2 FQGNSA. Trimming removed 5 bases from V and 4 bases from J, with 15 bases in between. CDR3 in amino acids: CASSRIADSYNEQFF. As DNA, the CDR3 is TGTGCCAGCAGCCGGATAGCGGACTCTTACAATGAGCAGTTCTTC.

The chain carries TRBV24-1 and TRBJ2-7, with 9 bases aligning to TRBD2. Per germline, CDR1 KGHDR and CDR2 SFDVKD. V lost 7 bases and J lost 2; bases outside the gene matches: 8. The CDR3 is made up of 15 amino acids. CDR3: CATSPALAGPYEQYF. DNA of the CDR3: TGTGCCACCAGCCCCGCGCTAGCGGGACCCTACGAGCAGTACTTC.

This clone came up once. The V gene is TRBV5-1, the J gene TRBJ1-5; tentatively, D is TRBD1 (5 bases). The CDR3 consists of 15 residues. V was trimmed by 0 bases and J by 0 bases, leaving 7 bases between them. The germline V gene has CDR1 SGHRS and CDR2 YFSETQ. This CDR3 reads CASSLGDSSNQPQHF. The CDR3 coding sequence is TGCGCCAGCAGCTTGGGGGACTCTAGCAATCAGCCCCAGCATTTT.

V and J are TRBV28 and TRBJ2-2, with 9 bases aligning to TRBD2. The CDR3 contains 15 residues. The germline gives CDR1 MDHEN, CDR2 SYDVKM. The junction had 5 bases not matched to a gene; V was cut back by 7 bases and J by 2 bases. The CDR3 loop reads CASNAGLANTGELFF. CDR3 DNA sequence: TGTGCCAGCAATGCGGGACTAGCTAACACCGGGGAGCTGTTTTTT.

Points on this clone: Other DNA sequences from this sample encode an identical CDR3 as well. The CDR3 coding sequence is TGCGCCAGCAGTGAGTCGGCAGGGCCCACAGATACGCAGTATTTT. This codes for CASSESAGPTDTQYF. The chain carries TRBV10-1 and TRBJ2-3, with D tentatively TRBD1 (5 bases). CDR1 and CDR2 (germline): WNHNN, SYGVQD (reference sequence). The CDR3 is 15 amino acids. V was clipped by 0 bases and J by 2 bases, with 9 bases between them.